The 26 T cell receptor beta chains reported below all come from one sample, sequenced in a study of blood T cell repertoires in COVID-19. The method was immunoSEQ multiplex PCR; TCRdb's version includes in-frame clones alone and lacks a portion of them. Of over 80,000 clones listed, 75% to 90% are singletons. The sequenced sample was peripheral blood. The receptor source for this set is an elderly man with active or convalescent COVID-19.

This clone was counted only a few times. CDR3 sequence (DNA): TGCGCCAGCAGCGATCAAGGGGTCTCCTACAATGAGCAGTTCTTC. It yields the protein CASSDQGVSYNEQFF. The chain is built from TRBV5-1 and TRBJ2-1; maybe TRBD1 (5 bases). Per germline, CDR1 SGHRS and CDR2 YFSETQ. V lost 4 bases, J lost 0 bases, and 11 bases lay in between. The CDR3 loop spans 15 amino acids.

The chain combines TRBV3-1 (or the pseudogene TRBV3-2) with TRBJ2-3; 9 bases fit TRBD2. Germline CDR1 LGHDT, CDR2 YNNKEL (reference sequence). This CDR3 has 21 residues. V lost 0 bases and J lost 4; bases outside the gene matches: 20. CDR3 sequence reads: CASSQDPPSGELTLTADTQYF. As DNA, the CDR3 is TGTGCCAGCAGCCAAGATCCCCCTAGCGGGGAGCTAACCCTAACAGCAGATACGCAGTATTTT.

The chain couples TRBV7-2 to TRBJ1-2, with a possible D match to TRBD1 (5 bases). The CDR3 has 13 residues. Germline V gene data show CDR1 as SGHTA and CDR2 as FQGNSA. Trimming removed 5 bases at V and 8 bases at J, with 15 bases between. CDR3 loop: CASSPRVSGGYTF. The CDR3 bases are TGTGCCAGCAGCCCCAGGGTATCGGGCGGCTACACCTTC. The entire variable domain, with the rest obtained from reference TRBV7-2 and TRBJ1-2, is as follows: GAGVSQSPSNKVTEKGKDVELRCDPISGHTALYWYRQSLGQGLEFLIYFQGNSAPDKSGLPSDRFSAERTGGSVSTLTIQRTQQEDSAVYLCASSPRVSGGYTFGSGTRLTVV.

The chain combines TRBV7-9 with TRBJ1-4, with no clear D. Deletions cut 11 bases from V and 0 bases from J, with 13 bases between. Germline V gives CDR1 SEHNR, CDR2 FQNEAQ (reference sequence). There are 14 residues in the CDR3. The CDR3 protein is CAPQWAATNEKLFF. For the CDR3, the DNA is TGTGCCCCCCAATGGGCAGCAACTAATGAAAAACTGTTTTTT.

This chain uses TRBV6-2 or TRBV6-3 with TRBJ2-5; 9 bases agree with TRBD1. The V and J ends lost 5 bases and 7 bases, in that order; junction bases with no gene match: 8. CDR1 is MNHEY, CDR2 SVGEGT, per germline. The CDR3 is 14 residues long. This CDR3 is CASSTGGNVGTQYF. In DNA form, the CDR3 reads TGTGCCAGCAGTACAGGGGGCAATGTAGGGACCCAGTACTTC.

This chain joins TRBV6-1 and TRBJ1-2; D possibly corresponds to TRBD1 (5 bases). The CDR3 consists of 17 residues. V was clipped by 0 bases and J by 4 bases, with 18 bases between them. CDR1 and CDR2 from the germline V gene are MNHNS and SASEGT. The CDR3 is CASSEARERGNLYGYTF. Here the CDR3 DNA reads TGTGCCAGCAGTGAAGCTCGTGAAAGGGGAAATCTCTATGGCTACACCTTC.

V usage is TRBV11-2 and J usage is TRBJ2-1, with D hard to call. This CDR3 region has 13 residues. CDR1 and CDR2 from the germline V gene are SGHAT and FQNNGV. Trimming shortened V by 2 bases and J by 9 bases, and 11 bases separated the two germline ends. The CDR3 sequence: CASSLLGSGEQFF. For the CDR3, the DNA is TGTGCCAGCAGCTTACTAGGTTCTGGTGAGCAGTTCTTC.

The rearrangement uses TRBV10-1 and TRBJ2-2; D is unclear. Trimming left V 10 bases short and J 1 base short, with 10 bases between. The CDR3 totals 13 residues. Looked up from germline, CDR1 is WNHNN and CDR2 is SYGVQD (reference sequence). The CDR3 nucleotides read TGCGCCACCGCCGCCGGGAACACCGGGGAGCTGTTTTTT. Translating it yields CATAAGNTGELFF.

Turning to this clone: Germline is not matched at one junction end, which may reflect a read error. The chain couples TRBV7-2 to TRBJ1-4; possibly TRBD1 for D (5 bases). Germline CDR1 and CDR2: SGHTA and FQGNSA. The CDR3 loop spans 16 amino acids. The CDR3 DNA reads as TGTGCCAGCAGCCTAGCTCGGGGGTTTGCTAATGAAAAACTGTTTTTT. Protein product: CASSLARGFANEKLFF.

This chain uses TRBV27 with TRBJ1-2; 9 bases are a match to TRBD1. Germline CDR1 is MNHEY and CDR2 is SMNVEV (reference sequence). The CDR3 totals 14 residues. V shed 6 bases and J 7 bases; nucleotides not matched to a gene: 9. The CDR3 nucleotides are TGTGCCAGCAGACGTCCGGGACAGGGTGGTGGCTACACCTTC. Translating it yields CASRRPGQGGGYTF.

This chain joins TRBV18 and TRBJ2-2; 8 nucleotides agree with TRBD1. The V gene end was trimmed by 0 bases and the J gene end by 5 bases; junction bases not matched to a gene: 2. The germline V gene encodes CDR1 KGHSH and CDR2 LQKENI. The CDR3 has 15 residues. The CDR3 sequence: CASSPPTGGTGELFF. The CDR3 DNA reads TGTGCCAGCTCACCACCTACAGGGGGGACCGGGGAGCTGTTTTTT.

The genes are TRBV5-6 and TRBJ2-3, with TRBD1 identical over 8 bases. This CDR3 is built from 19 residues. The trim removed 4 bases at V and 3 bases at J, leaving 19 bases unmatched. Germline V gene data show CDR1 as SGHDT and CDR2 as YYEEEE. The DNA for the CDR3 is TGTGCCAGCAGCCGGGACCGGACAGGGTATATGGCGACGACAGATACGCAGTATTTT. Translating it yields CASSRDRTGYMATTDTQYF.

This chain links TRBV19 with TRBJ2-3, with 7 bases identical to TRBD1. CDR3 length equals 15 residues. V lost 5 bases, J lost 2 bases, and 7 bases stayed unmatched. The germline CDR1 and CDR2 sequences are LNHDA and SQIVND (reference sequence). DNA for the CDR3: TGTGCCAGTAGTGTGCGACAGGGATCCACAGATACGCAGTATTTT. Translation gives CASSVRQGSTDTQYF.

This clone qualifies as medium-sized (0.01 to 0.1%). The chain has TRBV4-3 and TRBJ2-7; possible D gene TRBD1, 7 bases. V lost 0 bases to trimming and J lost 5 bases, with 17 bases between them. The CDR3 sequence is 16 residues long. Germline V lookup: CDR1 LGHNA, CDR2 YSLEER. The DNA for the CDR3 is TGCGCCAGCAGCCAAGACTTTCCAGGGGGGTCCAACGAGCAGTACTTC. It codes for CASSQDFPGGSNEQYF.

The chain combines TRBV18 with TRBJ2-1, with TRBD2 matching 7 bases. V lost 2 bases and J lost 4; bases outside the gene matches: 11. The CDR3 is 17 residues long. In germline, CDR1 is KGHSH, CDR2 LQKENI. The CDR3 sequence: CASSPASASGGYNEQFF. DNA of the CDR3: TGTGCCAGCTCACCAGCGTCGGCTAGCGGAGGTTACAATGAGCAGTTCTTC.

The J gene is TRBJ2-5, the V gene TRBV19, with D perhaps TRBD1 (7 bases). The V gene's germline CDR1 is LNHDA and CDR2 SQIVND (reference sequence). Trimming cost V 5 bases and J 5 bases, with 12 bases left between them. The CDR3 length is 13 residues. The CDR3 bases are TGTGCCAGTAGTCCCAGGGGGGTTGAGACCCAGTACTTC. This encodes CASSPRGVETQYF.

The chain employs TRBV7-2 and TRBJ2-7; maybe TRBD1 (6 bases). The V end was cut by 4 bases, the J end by 2 bases, with 15 bases between. CDR1 is SGHTA and CDR2 is FQGNSA in the germline V gene. The CDR3 is 15 amino acids. The CDR3 DNA follows: TGTGCCAGCAGCTCGATAAGGGACATAACCTACGAGCAGTACTTC. It encodes CASSSIRDITYEQYF. The variable domain in full, completed from reference TRBV7-2 and TRBJ2-7, reads GAGVSQSPSNKVTEKGKDVELRCDPISGHTALYWYRQSLGQGLEFLIYFQGNSAPDKSGLPSDRFSAERTGGSVSTLTIQRTQQEDSAVYLCASSSIRDITYEQYFGPGTRLTVT.

This rearrangement joins TRBV15 to TRBJ1-2, with D unresolved. This CDR3 is built from 16 residues. Trimming cost V 0 bases and J 6 bases, with 17 bases left between them. Germline loops: CDR1 LNHNV, CDR2 YYDKDF (reference sequence). The CDR3 DNA reads as TGTGCCACCAGCAGAGATGGCAGCGCCCTTGGTGATGGCTACACCTTC. Its translation is CATSRDGSALGDGYTF.

The rearrangement uses TRBV5-4 and TRBJ2-1; 8 nucleotides match TRBD2. Trimming removed 2 bases from V and 10 bases from J; junction bases left unmatched: 11. This CDR3 contains 15 residues. Germline V CDR1 and CDR2: SGHNT, YYREEE (reference sequence). CDR3 sequence reads: CASSLVTSALREQFF. The CDR3, as DNA: TGTGCCAGCAGCTTAGTGACTAGCGCACTACGGGAGCAGTTCTTC. Using reference TRBV5-4 and TRBJ2-1 for the parts outside the CDR3, the full variable domain is ETGVTQSPTHLIKTRGQQVTLRCSSQSGHNTVSWYQQALGQGPQFIFQYYREEENGRGNFPPRFSGLQFPNYSSELNVNALELDDSALYLCASSLVTSALREQFFGPGTRLTVL.

The chain uses TRBV5-4 and TRBJ2-1; D possibly corresponds to TRBD1 (6 bases). The CDR3 is made up of 13 amino acids. Trimming shortened V by 10 bases and J by 1 base, and 12 bases separated the two germline ends. Germline lookup yields CDR1 SGHNT and CDR2 YYREEE (reference sequence). The CDR3 region has the DNA TGTGCCGCCAGGGGACCATCCTACAATGAGCAGTTCTTC. Residues: CAARGPSYNEQFF.

This clone was observed at least ten times. The genes are TRBV5-4 and TRBJ2-4; D is unclear. The CDR3 is 13 residues long. Trimming removed 0 bases from V and 4 bases from J, with 5 bases in between. Germline CDR1 SGHNT, CDR2 YYREEE (reference sequence). CDR3 DNA: TGTGCCAGCAGCTTGGCCCAAAAAAACATTCAGTACTTC. It is translated as CASSLAQKNIQYF. The full variable domain, with the rest looked up from reference TRBV5-4 and TRBJ2-4, is ETGVTQSPTHLIKTRGQQVTLRCSSQSGHNTVSWYQQALGQGPQFIFQYYREEENGRGNFPPRFSGLQFPNYSSELNVNALELDDSALYLCASSLAQKNIQYFGAGTRLSVL.

The V and J genes are TRBV10-3 and TRBJ2-3; D unresolved. Germline-derived CDR1 and CDR2 are ENHRY and SYGVKD. This CDR3 contains 11 residues. V lost 6 bases and J lost 3, with 4 bases in between. CDR3 sequence (DNA): TGTGCCATCAGATTAACAGATACGCAGTATTTT. Translation gives CAIRLTDTQYF.

The chain employs TRBV29-1 and TRBJ1-4; D not certain. The germline V gene encodes CDR1 SQVTM and CDR2 ANQGSEA. V was pared by 4 bases and J by 5 bases, with 14 bases between. The CDR3 sequence is 14 residues long. DNA for the CDR3: TGCAGCGTTGCGGGTGGCGCGGGGAATGAAAAACTGTTTTTT. Translating gives CSVAGGAGNEKLFF.

The chain has TRBV4-3 and TRBJ2-2; D is possibly TRBD2 (5 bases). The CDR3 totals 13 residues. The germline CDR1 and CDR2 sequences are LGHNA and YSLEER. The V end lost 1 base, the J end lost 8 bases, and 8 bases lay between the germline ends. The CDR3 spells CASSQAEGGELFF. CDR3 DNA: TGCGCCAGCAGCCAAGCTGAGGGTGGGGAGCTGTTTTTT.

This chain connects TRBV4-3 to TRBJ2-3; tentatively, D is TRBD2 (5 bases). The CDR3 sequence is 14 residues long. Germline lookup yields CDR1 LGHNA and CDR2 YSLEER. Trimming removed 2 bases from V and 2 bases from J, with 8 bases in between. CDR3 residues: CASSQKRATDTQYF. CDR3 coding DNA: TGCGCCAGCAGCCAAAAGAGGGCCACAGATACGCAGTATTTT.

The chain has TRBV5-1 and TRBJ1-4; TRBD1 might be the D (6 bases). Germline V gene lookup returns CDR1 SGHRS and CDR2 YFSETQ. Trimming took 0 bases from V and 5 from J, leaving 14 bases between them. The CDR3 has 16 residues. CDR3 protein: CASSLGQGIGNEKLFF. Here the CDR3 DNA reads TGCGCCAGCAGCTTGGGTCAGGGGATCGGCAATGAAAAACTGTTTTTT.